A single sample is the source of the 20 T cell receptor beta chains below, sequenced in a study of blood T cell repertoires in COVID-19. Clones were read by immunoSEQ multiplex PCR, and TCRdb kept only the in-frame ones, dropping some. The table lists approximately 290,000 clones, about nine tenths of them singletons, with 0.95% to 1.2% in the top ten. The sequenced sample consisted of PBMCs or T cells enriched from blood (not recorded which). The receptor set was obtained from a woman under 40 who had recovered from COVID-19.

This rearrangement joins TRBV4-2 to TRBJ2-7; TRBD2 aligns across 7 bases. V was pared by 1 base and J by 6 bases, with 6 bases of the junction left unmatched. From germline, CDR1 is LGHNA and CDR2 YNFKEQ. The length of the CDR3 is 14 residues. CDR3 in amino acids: CASSQGGREFEQYF. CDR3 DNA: TGTGCCAGCAGCCAAGGAGGGCGGGAGTTCGAGCAGTACTTC.

CDR3 sequence: CASSGTGRSYEQYF. DNA of the CDR3: TGTGCCAGCAGTGGGACAGGGCGCTCCTACGAGCAGTACTTC. V gene TRBV6-2 or TRBV6-3 combines with J gene TRBJ2-7, with TRBD1 matching 9 bases. With 5 bases clipped from V and 0 bases from J, the junction kept 2 bases outside the gene matches. CDR3 length: 14 residues. Germline V gives CDR1 MNHEY, CDR2 SVGEGT.

The CDR3, as DNA: TGTGCCAGCAGCTTAGCGACTACTTGGTGGGAGCAGTACTTC. Translation: CASSLATTWWEQYF. This chain uses TRBV7-9 with TRBJ2-7, with D possibly TRBD2 on 5 matching bases. CDR1 SEHNR and CDR2 FQNEAQ come from the germline V gene (reference sequence). The length of the CDR3 is 14 residues. V lost 0 bases and J lost 7, with 13 bases in between.

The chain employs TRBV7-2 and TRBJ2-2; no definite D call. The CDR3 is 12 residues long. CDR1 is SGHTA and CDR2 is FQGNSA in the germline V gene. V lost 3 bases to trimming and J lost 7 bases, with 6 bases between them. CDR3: CASSLSGGELFF. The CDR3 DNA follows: TGTGCCAGCAGCTTGTCGGGCGGGGAGCTGTTTTTT.

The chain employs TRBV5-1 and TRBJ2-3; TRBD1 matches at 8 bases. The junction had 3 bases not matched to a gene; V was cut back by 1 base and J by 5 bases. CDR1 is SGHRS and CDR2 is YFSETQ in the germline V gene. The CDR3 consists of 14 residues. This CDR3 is CASSLTGGEDTQYF. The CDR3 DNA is TGCGCCAGCAGCTTGACAGGGGGTGAAGATACGCAGTATTTT.

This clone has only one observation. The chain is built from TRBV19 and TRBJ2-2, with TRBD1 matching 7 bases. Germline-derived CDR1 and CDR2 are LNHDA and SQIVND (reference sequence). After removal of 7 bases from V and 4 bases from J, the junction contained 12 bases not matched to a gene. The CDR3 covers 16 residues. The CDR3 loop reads CASTEGATGSTGELFF. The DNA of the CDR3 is TGTGCCAGTACCGAGGGGGCTACAGGGTCCACCGGGGAGCTGTTTTTT. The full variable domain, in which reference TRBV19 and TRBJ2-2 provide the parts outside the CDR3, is DGGITQSPKYLFRKEGQNVTLSCEQNLNHDAMYWYRQDPGQGLRLIYYSQIVNDFQKGDIAEGYSVSREKKESFPLTVTSAQKNPTAFYLCASTEGATGSTGELFFGEGSRLTVL.

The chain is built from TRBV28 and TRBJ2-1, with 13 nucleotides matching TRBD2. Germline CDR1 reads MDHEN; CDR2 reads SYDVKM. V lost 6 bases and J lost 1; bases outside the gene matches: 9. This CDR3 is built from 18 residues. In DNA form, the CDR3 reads TGTGCCAGCAGCCAGCGGACTAGCGGGAGAAGGTCCTACAATGAGCAGTTCTTC. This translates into CASSQRTSGRRSYNEQFF.

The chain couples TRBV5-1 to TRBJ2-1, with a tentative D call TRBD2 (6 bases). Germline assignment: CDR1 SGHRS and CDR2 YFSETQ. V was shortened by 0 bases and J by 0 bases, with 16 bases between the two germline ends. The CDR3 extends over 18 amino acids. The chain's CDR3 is CASSLAGGRTRSYNEQFF. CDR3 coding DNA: TGCGCCAGCAGCTTGGCCGGAGGGCGGACACGCTCCTACAATGAGCAGTTCTTC.

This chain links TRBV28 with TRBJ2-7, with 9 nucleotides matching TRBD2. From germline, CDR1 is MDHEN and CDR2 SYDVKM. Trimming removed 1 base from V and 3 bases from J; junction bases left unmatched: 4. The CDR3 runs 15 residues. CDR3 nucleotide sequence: TGTGCCAGCAGTTTATTCGGTAGCGGGAGCTACGAGCAGTACTTC. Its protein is CASSLFGSGSYEQYF.

This CDR3 reads CASSTVRQGGGPTSYNEQFF. CDR3 DNA: TGTGCCAGCAGCACCGTCCGACAGGGAGGAGGGCCTACCTCCTACAATGAGCAGTTCTTC. The chain is built from TRBV6-6 and TRBJ2-1; D perhaps matches TRBD1 (7 bases). CDR1 and CDR2 (germline): MNHNY, SVGAGI (reference sequence). V lost 6 bases and J lost 0, with 27 bases in between. The CDR3 spans 20 residues.

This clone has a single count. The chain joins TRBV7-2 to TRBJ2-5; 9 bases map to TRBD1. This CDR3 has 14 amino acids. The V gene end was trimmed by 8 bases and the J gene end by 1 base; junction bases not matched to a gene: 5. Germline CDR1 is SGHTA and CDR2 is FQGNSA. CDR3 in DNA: TGTGCCAGCTCCCGGACAGGGGCCCAAGAGACCCAGTACTTC. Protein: CASSRTGAQETQYF. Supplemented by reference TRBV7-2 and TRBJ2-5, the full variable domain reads GAGVSQSPSNKVTEKGKDVELRCDPISGHTALYWYRQSLGQGLEFLIYFQGNSAPDKSGLPSDRFSAERTGGSVSTLTIQRTQQEDSAVYLCASSRTGAQETQYFGPGTRLLVL.

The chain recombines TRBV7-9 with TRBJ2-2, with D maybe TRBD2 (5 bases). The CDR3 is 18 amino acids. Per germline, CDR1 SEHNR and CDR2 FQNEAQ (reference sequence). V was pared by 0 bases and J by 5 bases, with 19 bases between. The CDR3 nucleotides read TGTGCCAGCAGCTTAGCTAGTGGTGGCCGAGCGGTTACCGGGGAGCTGTTTTTT. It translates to CASSLASGGRAVTGELFF.

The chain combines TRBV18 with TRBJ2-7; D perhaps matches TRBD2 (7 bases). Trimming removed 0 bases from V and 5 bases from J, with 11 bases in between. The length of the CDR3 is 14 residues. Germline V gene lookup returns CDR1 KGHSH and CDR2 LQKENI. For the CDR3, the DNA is TGTGCCAGCTCACCACCGAGGGGGGGCAACGAGCAGTACTTC. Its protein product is CASSPPRGGNEQYF.

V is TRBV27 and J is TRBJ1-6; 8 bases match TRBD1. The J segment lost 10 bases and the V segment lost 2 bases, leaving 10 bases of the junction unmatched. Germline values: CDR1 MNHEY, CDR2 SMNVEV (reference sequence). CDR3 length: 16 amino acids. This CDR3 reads CASSLGGTGIESPLHF. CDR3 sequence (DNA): TGTGCCAGCAGTTTAGGGGGGACAGGCATAGAATCACCCCTCCACTTT.

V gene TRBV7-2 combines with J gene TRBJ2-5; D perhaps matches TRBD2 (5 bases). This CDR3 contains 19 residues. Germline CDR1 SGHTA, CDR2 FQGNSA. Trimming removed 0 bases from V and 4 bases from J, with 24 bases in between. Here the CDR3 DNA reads TGTGCCAGCAGCTTAGCCTTTCCGGACTCGGATTCCCTAGGAGAGACCCAGTACTTC. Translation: CASSLAFPDSDSLGETQYF.

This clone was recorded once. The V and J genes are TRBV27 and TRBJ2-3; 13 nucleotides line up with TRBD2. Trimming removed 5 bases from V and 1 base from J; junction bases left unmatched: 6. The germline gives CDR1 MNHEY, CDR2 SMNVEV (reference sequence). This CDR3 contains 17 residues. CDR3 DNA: TGTGCCAGCAGTCCGATCGGACTAGCGGGGGGCACAGATACGCAGTATTTT. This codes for CASSPIGLAGGTDTQYF.

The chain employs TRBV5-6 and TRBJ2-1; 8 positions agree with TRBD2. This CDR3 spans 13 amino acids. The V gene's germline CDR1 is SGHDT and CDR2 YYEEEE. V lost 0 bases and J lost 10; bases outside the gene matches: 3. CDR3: CASSLGAGDEQFF. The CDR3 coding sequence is TGTGCCAGCAGCTTGGGAGCGGGAGACGAGCAGTTCTTC.

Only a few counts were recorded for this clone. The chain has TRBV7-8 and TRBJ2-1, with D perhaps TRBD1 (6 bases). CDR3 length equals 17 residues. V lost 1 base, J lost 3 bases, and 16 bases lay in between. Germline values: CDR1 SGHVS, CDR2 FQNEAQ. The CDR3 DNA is TGTGCCAGCAGCTTAGGGGGACAACTGTCTGTCTACAATGAGCAGTTCTTC. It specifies CASSLGGQLSVYNEQFF.

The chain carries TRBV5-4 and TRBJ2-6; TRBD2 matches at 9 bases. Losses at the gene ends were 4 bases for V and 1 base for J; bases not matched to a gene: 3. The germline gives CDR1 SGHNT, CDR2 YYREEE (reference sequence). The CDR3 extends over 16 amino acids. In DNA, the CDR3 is TGTGCCAGCAGCATTAGCGGGAGATCTGGGGCCAACGTCCTGACTTTC. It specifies CASSISGRSGANVLTF.

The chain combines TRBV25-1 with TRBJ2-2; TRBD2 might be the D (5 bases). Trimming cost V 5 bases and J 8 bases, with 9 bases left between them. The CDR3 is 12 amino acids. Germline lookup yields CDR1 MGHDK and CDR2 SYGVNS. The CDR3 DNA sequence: TGTGCCAGCAGTCTAGCACAGGGGGAGCTGTTTTTT. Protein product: CASSLAQGELFF.